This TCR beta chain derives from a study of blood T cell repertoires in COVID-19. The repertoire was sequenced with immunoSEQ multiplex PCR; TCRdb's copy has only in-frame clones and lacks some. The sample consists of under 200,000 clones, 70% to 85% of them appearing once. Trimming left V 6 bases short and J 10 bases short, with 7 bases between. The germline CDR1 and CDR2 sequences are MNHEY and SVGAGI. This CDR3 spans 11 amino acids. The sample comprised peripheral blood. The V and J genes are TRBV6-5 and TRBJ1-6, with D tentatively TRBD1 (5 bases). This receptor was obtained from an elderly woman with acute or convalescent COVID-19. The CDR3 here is CASSRESPLHF. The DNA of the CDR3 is TGTGCCAGCAGCAGGGAATCACCCCTCCACTTT.